Shown below are 25 T cell receptor beta chains from a single sample sequenced in a study of T cell responses to AZD1222 COVID-19 vaccine. Data came from immunoSEQ multiplex PCR; TCRdb stores just in-frame clones and leaves some out. This table holds 150,000 or so clones, 85% to 95% found once. The sequencing used peripheral blood, collected on day 0 of MenACWY control vaccination. These receptor sequences come from an adult in good health.

CDR3 residues: CASSAGQKLTDTQYF. The CDR3 nucleotides are TGTGCCAGCAGCGCAGGACAGAAGCTCACAGATACGCAGTATTTT. The genes are TRBV5-4 and TRBJ2-3, with D perhaps TRBD1 (6 bases). The CDR3 runs 15 residues. V gave up 4 bases and J gave up 2 bases, with 14 bases separating them. CDR1 is SGHNT and CDR2 is YYREEE in the germline V gene (reference sequence).

The chain is built from TRBV7-2 and TRBJ2-2, with D hard to call. Germline loops: CDR1 SGHTA, CDR2 FQGNSA. Trimming took off 1 base at V and 4 bases at J, with 13 bases between the two ends. CDR3 length equals 16 residues. The CDR3 sequence: CASSLVSGSGTGELFF. The CDR3 coding sequence is TGTGCCAGCAGCTTAGTATCCGGGTCTGGCACCGGGGAGCTGTTTTTT.

The gene calls are TRBV24-1 and TRBJ2-1; TRBD2 is a possible D gene (5 bases). CDR3 length: 14 amino acids. V was trimmed by 0 bases and J by 7 bases, leaving 9 bases between them. Germline CDR1 KGHDR, CDR2 SFDVKD. The CDR3 DNA reads TGTGCCACCAGTGATTTGCAGGTAGCGAATGAGCAGTTCTTC. This translates into CATSDLQVANEQFF.

This chain links TRBV5-5 with TRBJ2-1; D may be TRBD2 (6 bases). CDR1 and CDR2 (germline): SGHKS, YYEKEE (reference sequence). The germline V and J ends were trimmed by 3 bases and 5 bases, with 15 bases remaining between them. This CDR3 comprises 15 residues. The CDR3 nucleotides are TGTGCCAGCAGCTCATGGGCGGGACTTGACAATGAGCAGTTCTTC. Translation: CASSSWAGLDNEQFF.

The chain is built from TRBV5-4 and TRBJ2-5, with 9 bases lining up with TRBD2. The V and J ends lost 5 bases and 4 bases, in that order; junction bases with no gene match: 6. Germline V CDR1 and CDR2: SGHNT, YYREEE (reference sequence). The CDR3 has 14 residues. CDR3 loop: CASRPSTSGETQYF. CDR3 bases: TGTGCCAGCAGACCCTCGACTAGCGGAGAGACCCAGTACTTC.

In this sample, this clone turned up once. The gene calls are TRBV6-1 and TRBJ2-3; D assignment may be TRBD1 or TRBD2 (5 bases each). The CDR3 covers 16 residues. Looked up from germline, CDR1 is MNHNS and CDR2 is SASEGT. Trimming removed 1 base at V and 6 bases at J, with 17 bases between. The CDR3 reads CASSEEGRSTFDTQYF. Written as DNA, the CDR3 is TGTGCCAGCAGTGAAGAGGGACGATCTACTTTTGATACGCAGTATTTT.

J is TRBJ2-3 and V is TRBV7-3; a weak D match, TRBD1 (5 bases). The V gene lost 4 bases and the J gene lost 6 bases, with 11 bases spanning the gap. Germline V gene lookup returns CDR1 SGHTA and CDR2 FQGTGA. This CDR3 is built from 13 residues. The CDR3 DNA is TGTGCCAGCAGCTACCAGCAGGGTGATACGCAGTATTTT. Translating it yields CASSYQQGDTQYF.

The genes are TRBV4-1 and TRBJ2-1; D call uncertain. The CDR3 contains 14 residues. V was clipped by 0 bases and J by 9 bases, with 12 bases between them. CDR1 and CDR2 from the germline V gene are MGHRA and YSYEKL. CDR3 nucleotide sequence: TGCGCCAGCAGCCAAGACCCCCTACGAGTTGAGCAGTTCTTC. Amino acids: CASSQDPLRVEQFF.

V usage is TRBV7-6 and J usage is TRBJ2-3; perhaps TRBD1 as D (6 bases). CDR1 and CDR2 (germline): SGHVS, FNYEAQ. V lost 2 bases to trimming and J lost 0 bases, with 9 bases between them. The CDR3 sequence is 15 residues long. The CDR3 sequence is CASSLWTESTDTQYF. CDR3 sequence (DNA): TGTGCCAGCAGCTTATGGACAGAAAGCACAGATACGCAGTATTTT.

In this sample, this clone turned up once. The chain recombines TRBV6-5 with TRBJ1-2; D is undetermined. Germline V gives CDR1 MNHEY, CDR2 SVGAGI. The CDR3 loop spans 13 amino acids. V dropped 4 bases and J dropped 1 base, with 7 bases sitting between them. The CDR3 sequence: CASSSGVNYGYTF. In nucleotides, the CDR3 is TGTGCCAGCAGTTCCGGGGTTAACTATGGCTACACCTTC.

The chain has TRBV7-9 and TRBJ1-1; D is unresolved. CDR1 SEHNR and CDR2 FQNEAQ come from the germline V gene (reference sequence). The CDR3 runs to 13 residues. V lost 2 bases to trimming and J lost 5 bases, with 9 bases between them. The CDR3 loop is CASSLWGKTEAFF. The CDR3, as DNA: TGTGCCAGCAGCTTATGGGGAAAAACTGAAGCTTTCTTT. Based on the CDR3 plus reference TRBV7-9 and TRBJ1-1, the full variable domain is DTGVSQNPRHKITKRGQNVTFRCDPISEHNRLYWYRQTLGQGPEFLTYFQNEAQLEKSRLLSDRFSAERPKGSFSTLEIQRTEQGDSAMYLCASSLWGKTEAFFGQGTRLTVV.

This clone was found once. The chain has TRBV13 and TRBJ1-1; no firm D call. Trimming removed 0 bases at V and 6 bases at J, with 8 bases between. The CDR3 covers 13 residues. CDR1 is PRHDT, CDR2 FYEKMQ, per germline (reference sequence). CDR3 amino acids: CASSLGGYPEAFF. The CDR3, as DNA: TGTGCCAGCAGCTTAGGTGGTTATCCTGAAGCTTTCTTT.

The chain carries TRBV29-1 and TRBJ2-3; D ambiguous. Germline CDR1 SQVTM, CDR2 ANQGSEA. There are 12 residues in the CDR3. Trimming left V 7 bases short and J 0 bases short, with 8 bases between. CDR3 protein: CSGGSSTDTQYF. CDR3 nucleotides: TGCAGCGGGGGAAGTAGCACAGATACGCAGTATTTT.

The gene calls are TRBV20-1 and TRBJ1-1; a weak D match, TRBD1 (6 bases). The CDR3 consists of 13 residues. V lost 3 bases to trimming and J lost 4 bases, with 12 bases between them. From germline, CDR1 is DFQATT and CDR2 SNEGSKA (reference sequence). The CDR3 reads CSASVGAGTEAFF. As DNA, the CDR3 is TGCAGTGCTAGTGTGGGGGCAGGCACTGAAGCTTTCTTT.

As to this clone: This sample includes further DNA sequences coding for the same CDR3. The V gene is TRBV5-1, the J gene TRBJ1-1; the D is unclear. The length of the CDR3 is 14 residues. V was pared by 2 bases and J by 1 base, with 9 bases between. Per the germline V gene, CDR1 is SGHRS and CDR2 is YFSETQ. The DNA for the CDR3 is TGCGCCAGCAGCTTTCCGGGGAAGAACACTGAAGCTTTCTTT. Translated: CASSFPGKNTEAFF.

This chain links TRBV7-3 with TRBJ2-1, with 11 bases identical to TRBD2. Germline V CDR1 and CDR2: SGHTA, FQGTGA. The CDR3 has 17 amino acids. J lost 7 bases, V lost 0 bases, and 8 bases had no gene match. The CDR3: CASSLTPVTSGINEQFF. The DNA for the CDR3 is TGTGCCAGCAGCTTAACCCCGGTGACTAGCGGGATTAATGAGCAGTTCTTC. Combining the CDR3 with reference TRBV7-3 and TRBJ2-1 gives the whole variable domain GAGVSQTPSNKVTEKGKYVELRCDPISGHTALYWYRQSLGQGPEFLIYFQGTGAADDSGLPNDRFFAVRPEGSVSTLKIQRTERGDSAVYLCASSLTPVTSGINEQFFGPGTRLTVL.

V gene TRBV7-3 combines with J gene TRBJ2-3; TRBD1 matches 8 bases. With 5 bases clipped from V and 5 bases from J, the junction kept 6 bases outside the gene matches. The germline V gene encodes CDR1 SGHTA and CDR2 FQGTGA. The CDR3 has 14 residues. The CDR3: CASSPTGVVDTQYF. Written as DNA, the CDR3 is TGTGCCAGCAGCCCGACAGGGGTGGTAGATACGCAGTATTTT.

This chain uses TRBV2 with TRBJ1-2; 11 bases agree with TRBD1. The CDR3 loop spans 13 amino acids. V trimming: 6 bases; J trimming: 7 bases; junction bases outside the gene matches: 4. Germline lookup yields CDR1 SNHLY and CDR2 FYNNEI. CDR3 loop: CASRKGQGGGYTF. CDR3 bases: TGTGCCAGCAGGAAGGGACAGGGGGGTGGCTACACCTTC.

The J gene is TRBJ1-2, the V gene TRBV5-1; 9 bases map to TRBD1. There are 18 residues in the CDR3. V lost 3 bases to trimming and J lost 0 bases; unmatched junction nucleotides: 12. Germline V lookup: CDR1 SGHRS, CDR2 YFSETQ. The CDR3 region has the DNA TGCGCCAGCAGCTCGCCGGGACAGGGTGAAAGGACTAACTATGGCTACACCTTC. Translating gives CASSSPGQGERTNYGYTF.

The V call is TRBV30, the J call TRBJ2-3; D remains unclear. This CDR3 comprises 11 residues. The germline V gene has CDR1 GTSNPN and CDR2 SVGIG (reference sequence). V shed 0 bases and J shed 6 bases, with 4 bases lying between them. The CDR3 DNA follows: TGTGCCTGGAGTGTAGGGGATACGCAGTATTTT. Protein: CAWSVGDTQYF.

The chain links TRBV7-8 to TRBJ2-5, with D perhaps being TRBD1 or TRBD2 (7 bases each). Between the trimmed V and J ends, which lost 5 bases and 4 bases, there was a span of 14 bases. The germline gives CDR1 SGHVS, CDR2 FQNEAQ. The length of the CDR3 is 14 residues. This CDR3 is CASSPGGVRETQYF. In DNA form, the CDR3 reads TGTGCCAGCAGCCCAGGGGGGGTCCGAGAGACCCAGTACTTC.

The gene calls are TRBV19 and TRBJ1-6; no firm D call. Germline V gene data show CDR1 as LNHDA and CDR2 as SQIVND (reference sequence). Deletions cut 7 bases from V and 11 bases from J, with 12 bases between. This CDR3 is built from 12 residues. In nucleotides, the CDR3 is TGTGCCAGTAATAGCGGGGTGACACCCCTCCACTTT. Encoded protein: CASNSGVTPLHF.

The gene calls are TRBV2 and TRBJ2-3; 13 bases are a match to TRBD2. Germline loops: CDR1 SNHLY, CDR2 FYNNEI. Germline trimming cut 4 bases from V and 4 bases from J; bases unmatched to any gene: 2. This CDR3 spans 15 amino acids. The CDR3 is CASSGGLAGPDTQYF. As DNA, the CDR3 is TGTGCCAGCAGTGGGGGACTAGCGGGGCCAGATACGCAGTATTTT.

The genes are TRBV18 and TRBJ2-1; a weak D match, TRBD2 (6 bases). The germline V gene has CDR1 KGHSH and CDR2 LQKENI. The CDR3 runs 16 residues. Trimming cost V 0 bases and J 2 bases, with 11 bases left between them. The CDR3 sequence: CASSPPAGLAYNEQFF. CDR3 sequence (DNA): TGTGCCAGCTCACCACCGGCGGGGCTAGCCTACAATGAGCAGTTCTTC.

V and J are TRBV5-1 and TRBJ1-1; maybe TRBD1 (6 bases). Germline values: CDR1 SGHRS, CDR2 YFSETQ. The CDR3 is 15 residues long. Between the trimmed V and J ends, which lost 3 bases and 2 bases, there was a span of 14 bases. The CDR3 sequence: CASSYWMDRNTEAFF. The CDR3 coding sequence is TGCGCCAGCAGCTACTGGATGGACAGAAACACTGAAGCTTTCTTT. Drawing the rest from reference TRBV5-1 and TRBJ1-1, the complete variable domain is KAGVTQTPRYLIKTRGQQVTLSCSPISGHRSVSWYQQTPGQGLQFLFEYFSETQRNKGNFPGRFSGRQFSNSRSEMNVSTLELGDSALYLCASSYWMDRNTEAFFGQGTRLTVV.